This T cell receptor beta chain emerged from a study of cytotoxic CD8 clonotypes in ibrutinib-treated CLL. Overall study context: Partial responses numbered around 24 and complete responses 2; after a median approximately 70 months, roughly 15 stayed remitted and about twelve progressed.

This clone occurred a few times. Its specificity is not known. Study-level results: Clonality, elevated at ibrutinib response, dropped back toward baseline at progression. Baseline clonality, above age-matched healthy donor levels, tracked circulating CD8+ T-cell counts.

The assay was immunoSEQ multiplex PCR, and TCRdb's table has in-frame clones only and misses some. Among tens of thousands of clones, roughly 50% were seen once, and the ten largest hold 20% to 30%. Trimming removed 5 bases from V and 2 bases from J, with 10 bases in between. Germline V gene sequence: CDR1 SGHTA, CDR2 FQGNSA. The CDR3 extends over 14 amino acids. The source was PBMCs, collected at disease progression, from a patient treated with ibrutinib. This chain joins TRBV7-2 and TRBJ2-1; maybe TRBD1 (6 bases). The sequence was obtained from a human donor with chronic lymphocytic leukemia. The CDR3 DNA sequence: TGTGCCAGCAGCCGACAGGCGCCCTACAATGAGCAGTTCTTC. As protein: CASSRQAPYNEQFF.